The T cell receptor beta chain described here comes from a study of control samples from healthy donors and cancer patients. Some clones are missing from TCRdb's copy, which holds only in-frame ones; the method was immunoSEQ multiplex PCR. The repertoire holds 150,000 or so clones, roughly 93% seen once, with 4.5% to 6% in the top ten. Germline V lookup: CDR1 MNHEY, CDR2 SMNVEV (reference sequence). Trimming cost V 2 bases and J 6 bases; bases outside gene matches: 2. The CDR3 consists of 14 residues. The clonotype was recovered from a man younger than 35 in good health. The sample comprised blood. The rearrangement joins TRBV27 to TRBJ1-2; 11 bases are a match to TRBD1. The CDR3 reads CASSLKGQGDGYTF. CDR3 nucleotide sequence: TGTGCCAGCAGTTTAAAGGGACAGGGGGATGGCTACACCTTC.